A single sample gave rise to the 24 T cell receptor beta chains below, sequenced in a study of OX40 agonist ivuxolimab in advanced cancers. Libraries were prepared by immunoSEQ multiplex PCR; TCRdb keeps only in-frame clonotypes and omits some of them. The sample comprises roughly 30,000 clones, 90% to 95% of which are singletons, and 4% to 5.5% rests with the top ten. The sequences come from CD4+ or CD8+ T cells sorted from blood, collected in a trial of the OX40 agonist ivuxolimab. The receptors originated from an adult with an advanced solid tumor such as melanoma, head and neck, liver or kidney cancer.

This clone was counted once. The chain couples TRBV27 to TRBJ2-1, with D perhaps matching TRBD1 (6 bases). The V end was cut by 2 bases, the J end by 8 bases, with 13 bases between. The CDR3 has 14 amino acids. Germline assignment: CDR1 MNHEY and CDR2 SMNVEV (reference sequence). CDR3 sequence (DNA): TGTGCCAGCAGTTTACGGGACACCTTCTATGAGCAGTTCTTC. Translated, it gives CASSLRDTFYEQFF.

This clone was seen only a few times. This rearrangement joins TRBV29-1 to TRBJ1-1; no clear D gene. Trimming took off 3 bases at V and 2 bases at J, with 7 bases between the two ends. Per germline, CDR1 SQVTM and CDR2 ANQGSEA. The CDR3 covers 12 residues. CDR3 sequence: CSVDGRNTEAFF. The CDR3 nucleotides are TGCAGCGTTGATGGCCGAAACACTGAAGCTTTCTTT.

The chain is built from TRBV11-1 and TRBJ2-2, with 9 bases fitting TRBD2. The ends lost 5 bases at V and 7 bases at J; junction bases unmatched: 14. The CDR3 is made up of 17 amino acids. In germline, CDR1 is SGHAT, CDR2 FQDESV (reference sequence). The CDR3 loop reads CASSNGLAGLLGGELFF. The CDR3 region has the DNA TGTGCCAGCAGCAACGGGCTAGCGGGACTACTGGGCGGGGAGCTGTTTTTT.

The chain uses TRBV2 and TRBJ2-5; 14 bases are shared with TRBD2. V lost 2 bases and J lost 3; bases outside the gene matches: 5. The CDR3 has 17 residues. The V gene's germline CDR1 is SNHLY and CDR2 FYNNEI. The CDR3 protein is CASSENGLAGGEETQYF. CDR3 sequence (DNA): TGTGCCAGCAGTGAAAATGGACTAGCGGGGGGAGAAGAGACCCAGTACTTC.

This chain uses TRBV5-6 with TRBJ2-5; D is unclear. The germline V and J ends were trimmed by 0 bases and 4 bases, with 13 bases remaining between them. The CDR3 has 15 amino acids. Germline loops: CDR1 SGHDT, CDR2 YYEEEE. CDR3 protein: CASSLAPAPRETQYF. The DNA for the CDR3 is TGTGCCAGCAGCTTGGCCCCGGCCCCTAGAGAGACCCAGTACTTC.

The chain combines TRBV9 with TRBJ1-2, with TRBD1 matching 7 bases. The junction had 8 bases not matched to a gene; V was cut back by 0 bases and J by 6 bases. The germline V gene has CDR1 SGDLS and CDR2 YYNGEE. This CDR3 is 15 amino acids long. CDR3: CASSVGDRARDGYTF. The CDR3 nucleotides read TGTGCCAGCAGCGTAGGAGACAGGGCTCGGGATGGCTACACCTTC. Together with reference TRBV9 and TRBJ1-2, the CDR3 gives the full variable domain: DSGVTQTPKHLITATGQRVTLRCSPRSGDLSVYWYQQSLDQGLQFLIQYYNGEERAKGNILERFSAQQFPDLHSELNLSSLELGDSALYFCASSVGDRARDGYTFGSGTRLTVV.

The chain has TRBV19 and TRBJ2-3; the D is unclear. V lost 2 bases, J lost 2 bases, and 11 bases lay in between. Germline V CDR1 and CDR2: LNHDA, SQIVND (reference sequence). The CDR3 is 15 amino acids. DNA for the CDR3: TGTGCCAGTAGTATAATAGCCGCCCTCACAGATACGCAGTATTTT. It codes for CASSIIAALTDTQYF. Drawing the rest from reference TRBV19 and TRBJ2-3, the complete variable domain is DGGITQSPKYLFRKEGQNVTLSCEQNLNHDAMYWYRQDPGQGLRLIYYSQIVNDFQKGDIAEGYSVSREKKESFPLTVTSAQKNPTAFYLCASSIIAALTDTQYFGPGTRLTVL.

The rearrangement joins TRBV6-6 to TRBJ2-7, with D hard to call. This CDR3 contains 12 residues. The germline gives CDR1 MNHNY, CDR2 SVGAGI (reference sequence). Deletions cut 2 bases from V and 7 bases from J, with 9 bases between. The CDR3 DNA is TGTGCCAGCAGTTACGTGGCCGGGGAGCAGTACTTC. It translates to CASSYVAGEQYF.

CDR3 amino acids: CASSPLAGGLAGELFF. CDR3 sequence (DNA): TGTGCCAGCAGCCCTCTAGCGGGAGGGCTTGCCGGGGAGCTGTTTTTT. V and J are TRBV5-5 and TRBJ2-2; 12 bases align to TRBD2. Trimming cost V 4 bases and J 6 bases; bases outside gene matches: 7. From germline, CDR1 is SGHKS and CDR2 YYEKEE (reference sequence). CDR3 length equals 16 residues.

The genes are TRBV11-2 and TRBJ2-7; D may be TRBD2 (6 bases). V lost 5 bases, J lost 5 bases, and 16 bases lay in between. The length of the CDR3 is 14 residues. Germline V CDR1 and CDR2: SGHAT, FQNNGV. The DNA of the CDR3 is TGTGCCAGCAGCCCTGGCGCGGGGCCGGACGAGCAGTACTTC. Its translation: CASSPGAGPDEQYF.

By proportion, this clone is medium-sized. Here the CDR3 DNA reads TGCGCCAGCAGCCCCTCATTCTACAATGAGCAGTTCTTC. Amino acids: CASSPSFYNEQFF. This chain joins TRBV4-1 and TRBJ2-1, with D hard to call. V lost 4 bases, J lost 3 bases, and 7 bases lay in between. Per the germline V gene, CDR1 is MGHRA and CDR2 is YSYEKL. The CDR3 is made up of 13 amino acids.

The V gene is TRBV18, the J gene TRBJ2-7; 8 bases align to TRBD1. Germline CDR1 KGHSH, CDR2 LQKENI. The CDR3 extends over 16 amino acids. Trimming removed 3 bases from V and 2 bases from J; junction bases left unmatched: 9. The CDR3 reads CASSPTDRAFPYEQYV. CDR3 DNA sequence: TGTGCCAGCTCACCCACGGACAGGGCTTTTCCCTACGAGCAGTACGTC.

This sequence joins TRBV27 and TRBJ2-7; D gene ambiguous. Germline V lookup: CDR1 MNHEY, CDR2 SMNVEV (reference sequence). The CDR3 totals 13 residues. V was cut by 5 bases and J by 4 bases, with 12 bases left in between. CDR3 region: CASSPTAGYEQYV. In DNA, the CDR3 is TGTGCCAGCAGTCCAACCGCAGGTTACGAGCAGTACGTC.

This chain links TRBV6-4 with TRBJ2-1; D gene unclear. In germline, CDR1 is MRHNA, CDR2 SNTAGT. CDR3 length equals 13 residues. With 6 bases removed from V and 7 bases from J, the gap between germline ends came to 13 bases. The CDR3 loop is CASSTGVGNEQFF. CDR3 bases: TGTGCCAGCAGCACTGGGGTGGGGAATGAGCAGTTCTTC.

The chain couples TRBV4-3 to TRBJ2-1; TRBD2 aligns across 7 bases. Germline trimming cut 5 bases from V and 7 bases from J; bases unmatched to any gene: 17. The CDR3 runs to 17 residues. Germline lookup yields CDR1 LGHNA and CDR2 YSLEER. The CDR3 DNA is TGCGCCAGCAGCACCCACAGCGGCGGGAGTCTCTTTAATGAGCAGTTCTTC. It is translated as CASSTHSGGSLFNEQFF.

The chain carries TRBV6-5 and TRBJ2-1; TRBD1 matches 7 bases. Per germline, CDR1 MNHEY and CDR2 SVGAGI. V trimming: 3 bases; J trimming: 7 bases; junction bases outside the gene matches: 12. The CDR3 totals 16 residues. The CDR3 DNA is TGTGCCAGCAGTTATTCCACCGGACAGGTTCTTAATGAGCAGTTCTTC. Protein product: CASSYSTGQVLNEQFF.

The chain recombines TRBV5-4 with TRBJ1-4; possible D gene TRBD1, 5 bases. CDR3 size: 14 residues. Germline-derived CDR1 and CDR2 are SGHNT and YYREEE (reference sequence). Trimming took 2 bases from V and 8 from J, leaving 13 bases between them. The CDR3 nucleotides are TGTGCCAGCAGCTTAGGAGCAGGGACCGAAAAACTGTTTTTT. Translated: CASSLGAGTEKLFF.

The chain is built from TRBV9 and TRBJ2-1; TRBD2 matches 14 bases. Losses at the gene ends were 7 bases for V and 0 bases for J; bases not matched to a gene: 0. The germline V gene encodes CDR1 SGDLS and CDR2 YYNGEE. This CDR3 comprises 15 residues. The CDR3: CASGTSGGSYNEQFF. The CDR3 DNA reads TGTGCCAGCGGGACTAGCGGGGGCTCCTACAATGAGCAGTTCTTC.

CDR3 protein: CASSRLSSGTDTQYF. CDR3 DNA sequence: TGTGCCAGCAGCCGCCTTTCTAGCGGCACAGATACGCAGTATTTT. The chain couples TRBV7-9 to TRBJ2-3, with a weak D call TRBD2 (6 bases). Germline V lookup: CDR1 SEHNR, CDR2 FQNEAQ (reference sequence). The ends were cut back, 5 bases at V and 1 base at J, with 13 bases in the middle. The CDR3 spans 15 residues. Variable domain in full (rest from reference TRBV7-9 and TRBJ2-3): DTGVSQNPRHKITKRGQNVTFRCDPISEHNRLYWYRQTLGQGPEFLTYFQNEAQLEKSRLLSDRFSAERPKGSFSTLEIQRTEQGDSAMYLCASSRLSSGTDTQYFGPGTRLTVL.

The V gene is TRBV25-1, the J gene TRBJ2-2, with D perhaps matching TRBD2 (5 bases). The CDR3 has 14 amino acids. V lost 5 bases and J 6 bases, leaving 13 bases between the germline ends. In germline, CDR1 is MGHDK, CDR2 SYGVNS. CDR3: CASSLLENAGELFF. The CDR3 DNA reads TGTGCCAGCAGTTTACTAGAAAACGCCGGGGAGCTGTTTTTT.

This clone was seen a handful of times. This chain uses TRBV11-2 with TRBJ1-1; D is unresolved. This CDR3 comprises 15 residues. V was pared by 4 bases and J by 4 bases, with 16 bases between. CDR1 is SGHAT and CDR2 is FQNNGV in the germline V gene. The CDR3 loop is CASSSRLGSSTEAFF. The CDR3 coding sequence is TGTGCCAGCAGCTCGCGGTTAGGTTCGAGCACTGAAGCTTTCTTT.

The V gene is TRBV27, the J gene TRBJ2-1; either TRBD1 or TRBD2 may supply D (5 bases each). V was clipped by 5 bases and J by 9 bases, with 17 bases between them. This CDR3 is 14 amino acids long. From germline, CDR1 is MNHEY and CDR2 SMNVEV (reference sequence). The CDR3 loop is CASSRWDQTSEQFF. DNA of the CDR3: TGTGCCAGCAGTCGCTGGGACCAAACAAGTGAGCAGTTCTTC.

This chain links TRBV9 with TRBJ2-1; 9 nucleotides match TRBD2. Germline loops: CDR1 SGDLS, CDR2 YYNGEE. Trimming removed 6 bases from V and 2 bases from J; junction bases left unmatched: 6. The CDR3 has 15 residues. The CDR3 spells CASTTGGGAYNEQFF. The DNA of the CDR3 is TGTGCCAGCACCACGGGCGGGGGGGCCTACAATGAGCAGTTCTTC.

This clone was observed a few times. The chain has TRBV4-3 and TRBJ2-5; 8 nucleotides match TRBD1. CDR1 LGHNA and CDR2 YSLEER come from the germline V gene. Trimming at V came to 0 bases and at J to 2 bases, leaving 11 bases not matched to a gene. The CDR3 length is 18 residues. CDR3 sequence reads: CASSQDRSFYRGQETQYF. CDR3 DNA: TGCGCCAGCAGCCAAGATAGGAGTTTCTACAGGGGGCAAGAGACCCAGTACTTC.